Sequencing of this T cell receptor (beta chain) was carried out in a study of long-term antiretroviral therapy in people with HIV. Sequencing used immunoSEQ v3.0 at survey level. The study targeted roughly 40,000-55,000 T-cell genomes per sample in sequencing. The table came from immunoSEQ multiplex PCR; TCRdb's copy has only in-frame clones and leaves some out. The sample has around 15,000 clones; 70% to 85% are singletons. There were roughly 0.95-11 million cryopreserved PBMC in the samples before DNA extraction. By proportion, this clone is large (0.1 to 1%). What it recognizes is unknown. General study results and limits: The repertoire was dominated at all time points by clones expanded before ART. In HIV, the repertoires covered a tighter span of CDR3 lengths than in controls.

Sequences were derived from unsorted PBMCs, sampled 1.5 years before starting antiretroviral therapy. The TCR comes from a woman between 45 and 60 years old with HIV.

The CDR3 spells CASSLEGVFNSPLHF. CDR3 nucleotides: TGCGCCAGCAGCTTGGAGGGGGTGTTTAATTCACCCCTCCACTTT. The V and J genes are TRBV5-1 and TRBJ1-6, with D possibly TRBD1 on 6 matching bases. Trimming cost V 0 bases and J 6 bases, with 10 bases left between them. The CDR3 is made up of 15 amino acids. CDR1 and CDR2 from the germline V gene are SGHRS and YFSETQ. The variable domain in full, completed from reference TRBV5-1 and TRBJ1-6, reads KAGVTQTPRYLIKTRGQQVTLSCSPISGHRSVSWYQQTPGQGLQFLFEYFSETQRNKGNFPGRFSGRQFSNSRSEMNVSTLELGDSALYLCASSLEGVFNSPLHFGNGTRLTVT.